These 22 T cell receptor beta chains originate from one sample sequenced in a study of T cell responses to AZD1222 COVID-19 vaccine. TCRdb keeps only in-frame clones here, not all; method: immunoSEQ multiplex PCR. The table records roughly 100,000 clones, roughly 90% of them present only once. Sequenced here: peripheral blood, sampled on day 0 of AZD1222 vaccination. Every receptor here comes from an adult in good health.

V is TRBV19 and J is TRBJ1-5; a weak D match, TRBD1 (5 bases). This CDR3 contains 13 residues. Germline lookup yields CDR1 LNHDA and CDR2 SQIVND (reference sequence). Deletions cut 7 bases from V and 6 bases from J, with 13 bases between. The CDR3 bases are TGTGCCAGTAACATGGGGGTAGTTCAGCCCCAGCATTTT. This translates into CASNMGVVQPQHF.

The J gene is TRBJ2-1, the V gene TRBV5-5; no reliable D call. The CDR3 is 15 amino acids. The V gene lost 0 bases and the J gene lost 0 bases, with 7 bases spanning the gap. CDR1 is SGHKS, CDR2 YYEKEE, per germline (reference sequence). The CDR3 DNA reads as TGTGCCAGCAGCTTGGCGGGTAGCTCCTACAATGAGCAGTTCTTC. Protein: CASSLAGSSYNEQFF.

The V call is TRBV7-8, the J call TRBJ1-2; D remains unclear. Per germline, CDR1 SGHVS and CDR2 FQNEAQ. This CDR3 comprises 14 residues. Trimming left V 0 bases short and J 1 base short, with 6 bases between. CDR3 amino acids: CASSLARDNYGYTF. In DNA form, the CDR3 reads TGTGCCAGCAGCTTAGCGAGGGATAACTATGGCTACACCTTC.

CDR3 coding DNA: TGTGCTACCGGGGTCGGGGGCACCGGGGAGCTGTTTTTT. Protein product: CATGVGGTGELFF. The V call is TRBV12-5, the J call TRBJ2-2, with D tentatively TRBD2 (6 bases). Germline values: CDR1 LGHNT, CDR2 FRNRAP. The length of the CDR3 is 13 residues. The ends were cut back, 10 bases at V and 4 bases at J, with 13 bases in the middle.

The chain combines TRBV6-5 with TRBJ1-6, with D uncertain. Trimming took 6 bases from V and 7 from J, leaving 13 bases between them. Germline V gives CDR1 MNHEY, CDR2 SVGAGI. The CDR3 extends over 14 amino acids. CDR3 coding DNA: TGTGCCAGCAGACGTCCCGGGGTCAATTCACCCCTCCACTTT. Residues: CASRRPGVNSPLHF.

The V gene is TRBV12-5, the J gene TRBJ2-3; D is unresolved. V lost 1 base and J 9 bases, leaving 17 bases between the germline ends. The CDR3 totals 15 residues. CDR1 LGHNT and CDR2 FRNRAP come from the germline V gene. DNA of the CDR3: TGTGCTAGTGGTTTGGGGGGTGACGTTGGCGAGACGCAGTATTTT. This translates into CASGLGGDVGETQYF. The whole variable domain, filled in from reference TRBV12-5 and TRBJ2-3, reads DARVTQTPRHKVTEMGQEVTMRCQPILGHNTVFWYRQTMMQGLELLAYFRNRAPLDDSGMPKDRFSAEMPDATLATLKIQPSEPRDSAVYFCASGLGGDVGETQYFGPGTRLTVL.

The chain carries TRBV3-1 (or the pseudogene TRBV3-2) and TRBJ1-4, with 8 bases that match TRBD1. The CDR3 loop spans 15 amino acids. Trimming at V came to 2 bases and at J to 3 bases, leaving 2 bases not matched to a gene. Germline values: CDR1 LGHDT, CDR2 YNNKEL (reference sequence). The CDR3 loop is CASSQLQGANEKLFF. CDR3 coding DNA: TGTGCCAGCAGCCAATTACAGGGGGCTAATGAAAAACTGTTTTTT.

The chain joins TRBV4-1 to TRBJ2-3; a weak D match, TRBD1 (5 bases). The CDR3 contains 15 residues. Germline CDR1 MGHRA, CDR2 YSYEKL. V lost 0 bases and J lost 6, with 13 bases in between. DNA of the CDR3: TGCGCCAGCAGCCAAGATTGGAAGGGGTGGGATACGCAGTATTTT. Encoded protein: CASSQDWKGWDTQYF.

V and J are TRBV6-2 or TRBV6-3 and TRBJ2-5, with D possibly matching TRBD2 (5 bases). The CDR3 totals 14 residues. V lost 2 bases and J 1 base, leaving 8 bases between the germline ends. The germline V gene has CDR1 MNHEY and CDR2 SVGEGT. The CDR3 DNA follows: TGTGCCAGCAGTTACGGCGGGTCCCAAGAGACCCAGTACTTC. Translation: CASSYGGSQETQYF.

The chain is built from TRBV19 and TRBJ2-6; 10 bases are a match to TRBD1. V shed 11 bases, J shed 0 bases, and the junction held 4 bases outside the gene matches. The CDR3 is made up of 15 amino acids. Per the germline V gene, CDR1 is LNHDA and CDR2 is SQIVND (reference sequence). CDR3 residues: CAGQGGSSGANVLTF. The DNA for the CDR3 is TGTGCCGGACAGGGGGGTAGCTCTGGGGCCAACGTCCTGACTTTC.

The chain recombines TRBV19 with TRBJ2-7; 8 bases are a match to TRBD1. The CDR3 totals 14 residues. Germline-derived CDR1 and CDR2 are LNHDA and SQIVND (reference sequence). V shed 5 bases, J shed 2 bases, and the junction held 5 bases outside the gene matches. The CDR3 spells CASSLMTGAYEQYF. CDR3 DNA: TGTGCCAGTAGTCTGATGACAGGGGCCTACGAGCAGTACTTC.

The chain combines TRBV12-3 or TRBV12-4 with TRBJ2-1; D is unclear. Trimming pared 3 bases from V and 6 bases from J, leaving 6 bases between. This CDR3 spans 12 amino acids. The CDR3, as DNA: TGTGCCAGCAGTTTGGTCAGCAATGAGCAGTTCTTC. It is translated as CASSLVSNEQFF.

A few counts support this clone. This chain joins TRBV4-1 and TRBJ2-7; TRBD1 might be the D (6 bases). V was clipped by 1 base and J by 6 bases, with 10 bases between them. Germline loops: CDR1 MGHRA, CDR2 YSYEKL. This CDR3 has 13 amino acids. CDR3 protein: CASSQVGHLEQYF. The CDR3 DNA reads TGCGCCAGCAGCCAAGTGGGACATCTCGAGCAGTACTTC.

This clone is a singleton in its sample. The rearrangement joins TRBV5-1 to TRBJ1-6, with no clear D. Germline V gene lookup returns CDR1 SGHRS and CDR2 YFSETQ. V lost 0 bases to trimming and J lost 5 bases, with 9 bases between them. The CDR3 length is 15 residues. This chain's CDR3 is CASSLEGMDNSPLHF. The DNA for the CDR3 is TGCGCCAGCAGCTTGGAGGGAATGGATAATTCACCCCTCCACTTT.

The chain couples TRBV2 to TRBJ2-7; TRBD2 matches 7 bases. Germline V CDR1 and CDR2: SNHLY, FYNNEI. This CDR3 contains 17 residues. Losses at the gene ends were 4 bases for V and 4 bases for J; bases not matched to a gene: 16. The CDR3 protein is CASSVHETSFLTYEQYF. CDR3 coding DNA: TGTGCCAGCAGTGTCCATGAGACTAGCTTTCTGACTTACGAGCAGTACTTC.

The CDR3 is CASSADRVVLGEQFF. CDR3 DNA: TGTGCCAGCAGCGCCGACAGGGTAGTTTTAGGTGAGCAGTTCTTC. The chain carries TRBV2 and TRBJ2-1; TRBD1 matches at 7 bases. The CDR3 has 15 residues. CDR1 is SNHLY, CDR2 FYNNEI, per germline. The junction had 14 bases not matched to a gene; V was cut back by 6 bases and J by 9 bases.

V usage is TRBV3-1 (or the pseudogene TRBV3-2) and J usage is TRBJ2-5; no firm D call. This CDR3 is 16 amino acids long. Trimming took off 1 base at V and 1 base at J, with 13 bases between the two ends. CDR1 is LGHDT and CDR2 is YNNKEL in the germline V gene (reference sequence). The CDR3: CASSQVPRPPQETQYF. The CDR3, as DNA: TGTGCCAGCAGCCAAGTTCCCCGACCGCCCCAAGAGACCCAGTACTTC.

V usage is TRBV7-9 and J usage is TRBJ2-2; D is unclear. Germline lookup yields CDR1 SEHNR and CDR2 FQNEAQ (reference sequence). This CDR3 comprises 12 residues. V gave up 2 bases and J gave up 2 bases, with 0 bases separating them. The CDR3 bases are TGTGCCAGCAGCTTAAACACCGGGGAGCTGTTTTTT. Its translation is CASSLNTGELFF.

The chain employs TRBV30 and TRBJ1-1; D is unresolved. Trimming left V 2 bases short and J 7 bases short, with 11 bases between. CDR1 GTSNPN and CDR2 SVGIG come from the germline V gene (reference sequence). The CDR3 covers 12 residues. The DNA for the CDR3 is TGTGCCTGGAGTCGCGGACTGGTTGAAGCTTTCTTT. Its translation: CAWSRGLVEAFF.

The V and J genes are TRBV19 and TRBJ2-2; TRBD1 matches at 10 bases. There are 17 residues in the CDR3. V shed 5 bases and J 4 bases; nucleotides not matched to a gene: 10. CDR1 and CDR2 (germline): LNHDA, SQIVND (reference sequence). The CDR3 protein is CASSPPGQGTSTGELFF. For the CDR3, the DNA is TGTGCCAGTAGTCCCCCGGGACAGGGGACGTCCACCGGGGAGCTGTTTTTT.

This clone was detected only once. V is TRBV5-4 and J is TRBJ2-2; 9 nucleotides line up with TRBD1. Germline lookup yields CDR1 SGHNT and CDR2 YYREEE (reference sequence). The CDR3 contains 15 residues. J lost 5 bases, V lost 2 bases, and 4 bases had no gene match. DNA of the CDR3: TGTGCCAGCAGCTTCGGACAGGGGACGACCGGGGAGCTGTTTTTT. Its translation: CASSFGQGTTGELFF. Full variable domain (missing parts from reference TRBV5-4 and TRBJ2-2): ETGVTQSPTHLIKTRGQQVTLRCSSQSGHNTVSWYQQALGQGPQFIFQYYREEENGRGNFPPRFSGLQFPNYSSELNVNALELDDSALYLCASSFGQGTTGELFFGEGSRLTVL.

V usage is TRBV20-1 and J usage is TRBJ2-7; 8 bases agree with TRBD2. The CDR3 sequence is 11 residues long. V lost 6 bases to trimming and J lost 5 bases; unmatched junction nucleotides: 3. CDR1 is DFQATT and CDR2 is SNEGSKA in the germline V gene (reference sequence). The CDR3 DNA sequence: TGCAGTGCCCGGACTAGCAACGAGCAGTACTTC. Protein: CSARTSNEQYF.